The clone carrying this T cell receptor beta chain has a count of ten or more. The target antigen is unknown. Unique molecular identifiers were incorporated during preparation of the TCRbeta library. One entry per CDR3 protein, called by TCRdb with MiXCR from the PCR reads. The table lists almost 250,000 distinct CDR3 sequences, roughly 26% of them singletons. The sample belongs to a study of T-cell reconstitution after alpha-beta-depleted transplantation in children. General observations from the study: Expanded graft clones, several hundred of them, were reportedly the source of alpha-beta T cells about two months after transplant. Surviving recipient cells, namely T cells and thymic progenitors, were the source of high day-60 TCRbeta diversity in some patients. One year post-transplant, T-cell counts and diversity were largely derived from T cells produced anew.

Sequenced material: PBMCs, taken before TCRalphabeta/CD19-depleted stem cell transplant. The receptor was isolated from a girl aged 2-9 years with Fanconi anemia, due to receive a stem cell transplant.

The CDR3 sequence: CASSSLASPYNEQFF. In nucleotides, the CDR3 is TGTGCCAGCAGTTCACTAGCGTCCCCTTACAATGAGCAGTTCTTC. The rearrangement joins TRBV7-2 to TRBJ2-1; 7 positions agree with TRBD2. V lost 6 bases and J lost 4; bases outside the gene matches: 9. This CDR3 has 15 residues. Germline V gene lookup returns CDR1 SGHTA and CDR2 FQGNSA.